What follows is one TCR beta chain and its context. These data come from a study of blood T cell repertoires in COVID-19. Across the study: The United States, Italy and Spain were the sources of the acute and convalescent COVID-19 samples. T cells, B-cell-depleted T cells, or PBMCs provided the cDNA or gDNA that served as material.

Authors' methods: Researchers report that nucleated cell counts were estimated from reference gene primer amplification. Sequenced by immunoSEQ multiplex PCR; TCRdb stores in-frame clones only, minus some. V and J calls and clone size are those listed in that table; D and trimming were worked out from the DNA. Altogether roughly 250,000 clones are present, 80% to 90% being singletons, with the ten largest covering 3% to 4.5%. V lost 4 bases and J 1 base, leaving 7 bases between the germline ends. CDR1 SGHRS and CDR2 YFSETQ come from the germline V gene. CDR3 length: 13 amino acids. Source material: peripheral blood. The sequence came from a woman in her forties with acute or convalescent COVID-19. The chain couples TRBV5-1 to TRBJ2-3, with D perhaps matching TRBD2 (6 bases). As DNA, the CDR3 is TGCGCCAGCAGCCGCGGGGGCACAGATACGCAGTATTTT. Amino acids: CASSRGGTDTQYF.